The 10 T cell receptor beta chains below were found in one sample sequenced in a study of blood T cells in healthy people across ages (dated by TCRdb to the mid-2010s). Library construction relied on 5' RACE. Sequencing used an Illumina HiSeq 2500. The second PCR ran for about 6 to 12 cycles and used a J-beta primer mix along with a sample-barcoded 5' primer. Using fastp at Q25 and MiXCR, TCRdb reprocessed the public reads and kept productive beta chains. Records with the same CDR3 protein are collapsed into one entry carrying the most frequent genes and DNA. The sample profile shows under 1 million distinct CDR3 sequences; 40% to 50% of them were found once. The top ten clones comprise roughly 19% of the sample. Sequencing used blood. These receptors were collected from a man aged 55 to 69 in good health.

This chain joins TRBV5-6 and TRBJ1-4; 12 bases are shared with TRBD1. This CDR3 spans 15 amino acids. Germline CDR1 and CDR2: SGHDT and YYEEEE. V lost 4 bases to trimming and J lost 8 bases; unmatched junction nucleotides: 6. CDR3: CASSEGTGGGEKLFF. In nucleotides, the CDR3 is TGTGCCAGCAGCGAGGGGACAGGGGGCGGCGAAAAACTGTTTTTT.

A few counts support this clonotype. In nucleotides, the CDR3 is TGCAGCGTTGAGCAGGGGCCAGATACGCAGTATTTT. It specifies CSVEQGPDTQYF. This chain joins TRBV29-1 and TRBJ2-3, with D possibly matching TRBD1 (6 bases). Trimming removed 3 bases at V and 4 bases at J, with 8 bases between. Per germline, CDR1 SQVTM and CDR2 ANQGSEA. This CDR3 is built from 12 residues.

The chain's CDR3 is CASTSVTGGNNEQFF. The CDR3 DNA sequence: TGTGCCAGCACCTCGGTCACGGGGGGGAACAATGAGCAGTTCTTC. This sequence joins TRBV12-3 or TRBV12-4 and TRBJ2-1; TRBD2 matches at 8 bases. Trimming took 7 bases from V and 5 from J; bases not matched to a gene: 10. This CDR3 region has 15 residues.

The CDR3 sequence is CASSVTYNYGYTF. Written as DNA, the CDR3 is TGTGCCAGCAGTGTAACTTACAACTATGGCTACACCTTC. The gene calls are TRBV6-1 and TRBJ1-2; D is undetermined. The ends were cut back, 4 bases at V and 2 bases at J, with 8 bases in the middle. Germline V CDR1 and CDR2: MNHNS, SASEGT. This CDR3 spans 13 amino acids.

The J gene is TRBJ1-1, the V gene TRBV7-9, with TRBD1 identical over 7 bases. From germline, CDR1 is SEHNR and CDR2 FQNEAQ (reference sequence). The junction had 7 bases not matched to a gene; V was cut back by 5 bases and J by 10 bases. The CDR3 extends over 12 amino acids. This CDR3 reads CASSLDRDRAFF. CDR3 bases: TGTGCCAGCAGCCTCGACAGGGATCGAGCTTTCTTT.

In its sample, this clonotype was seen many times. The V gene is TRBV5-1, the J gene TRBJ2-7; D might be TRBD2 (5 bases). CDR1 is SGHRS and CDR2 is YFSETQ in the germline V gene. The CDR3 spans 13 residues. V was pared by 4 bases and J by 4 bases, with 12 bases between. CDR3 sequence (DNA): TGCGCCAGCAGCCCGACCGCGGGTTACGAGCAGTACTTC. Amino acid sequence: CASSPTAGYEQYF.

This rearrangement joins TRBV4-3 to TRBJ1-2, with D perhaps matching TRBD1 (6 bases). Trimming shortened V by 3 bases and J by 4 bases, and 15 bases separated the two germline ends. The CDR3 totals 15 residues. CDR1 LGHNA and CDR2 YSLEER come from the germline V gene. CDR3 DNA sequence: TGCGCCAGCAGCCACACCCAGGGGAACGGCTATGGCTACACCTTC. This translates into CASSHTQGNGYGYTF.

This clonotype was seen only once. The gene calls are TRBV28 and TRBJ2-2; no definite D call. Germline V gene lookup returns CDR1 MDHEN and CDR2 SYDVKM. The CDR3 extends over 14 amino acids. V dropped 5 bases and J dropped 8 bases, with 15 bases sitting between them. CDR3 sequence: CASSQSAMGGELFF. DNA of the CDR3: TGTGCCAGCAGTCAGTCCGCAATGGGAGGGGAGCTGTTTTTT.

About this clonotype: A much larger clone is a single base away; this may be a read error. CDR3 residues: CAISESGRSGEGQYF. The DNA of the CDR3 is TGTGCCATCAGTGAGTCCGGCCGTAGCGGTGAGGGGCAGTACTTC. The chain recombines TRBV10-3 with TRBJ2-5, with a weak D call TRBD2 (6 bases). Germline V gene data show CDR1 as ENHRY and CDR2 as SYGVKD. CDR3 size: 15 residues. Trimming cost V 0 bases and J 11 bases, with 19 bases left between them.

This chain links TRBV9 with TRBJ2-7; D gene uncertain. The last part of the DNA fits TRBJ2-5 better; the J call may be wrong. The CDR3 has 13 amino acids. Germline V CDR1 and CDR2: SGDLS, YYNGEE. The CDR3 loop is CASSEDVGETQYF. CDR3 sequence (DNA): TGTGCCAGCAGCGAAGACGTTGGGGAGACCCAGTACTTC.